The 26 T cell receptor beta chains listed next were all sequenced from one sample in a study of beta chain features in type 1 diabetes. The study's findings and limits: Moderately but significantly shorter TCRB CDR3s were found in Type 1 diabetes patients in all four CD4+ subsets.

For these receptors, no antigen is known. Sequencing targeted expressed TCRB transcripts, as all isolated RNA had been reverse transcribed. Repertoires were generated with immunoSEQ multiplex PCR, while TCRdb's copy carries only in-frame clones and drops some. The sample holds 600,000 to 700,000 clones; around an eighth are singletons and the top ten take 0.022%. Material for sequencing was naive CD4+ T cells from blood. The receptors come from a man younger than 35 with type 1 diabetes.

The chain links TRBV18 to TRBJ1-1; weak D call: TRBD1 (6 bases). With 2 bases removed from V and 1 base from J, the gap between germline ends came to 8 bases. CDR3 size: 14 residues. CDR1 KGHSH and CDR2 LQKENI come from the germline V gene. DNA of the CDR3: TGTGCCAGCTCACCAGGGGGCACGAACACTGAAGCTTTCTTT. Translation: CASSPGGTNTEAFF.

This clone has just a few counts. This rearrangement joins TRBV4-2 to TRBJ2-5; 11 bases map to TRBD2. The CDR3 runs to 16 residues. Germline-derived CDR1 and CDR2 are LGHNA and YNFKEQ. Trimming removed 3 bases from V and 5 bases from J; junction bases left unmatched: 8. The CDR3 nucleotides are TGTGCCAGCAGCCAGCTTAGCGGGGGGGCCGGCGAGACCCAGTACTTC. This translates into CASSQLSGGAGETQYF.

The table lists this clone with a few counts. This chain joins TRBV7-9 and TRBJ1-1; 11 nucleotides line up with TRBD1. The CDR3 totals 14 residues. V lost 7 bases and J lost 4; bases outside the gene matches: 5. The germline CDR1 and CDR2 sequences are SEHNR and FQNEAQ (reference sequence). In DNA, the CDR3 is TGTGCCAGCACCCCCGGGACAGGGGGCACTGAAGCTTTCTTT. Translated, it gives CASTPGTGGTEAFF.

The rearrangement uses TRBV7-6 and TRBJ1-5, with a possible D match to TRBD1 (5 bases). Trimming shortened V by 5 bases and J by 0 bases, and 8 bases separated the two germline ends. The CDR3 sequence is 14 residues long. The V gene's germline CDR1 is SGHVS and CDR2 FNYEAQ. CDR3 loop: CASSEQDSNQPQHF. The CDR3 DNA is TGTGCCAGCAGCGAACAGGATAGCAATCAGCCCCAGCATTTT.

This clone showed up just a few times. The chain uses TRBV10-3 and TRBJ1-4; perhaps TRBD1 as D (5 bases). Trimming removed 3 bases at V and 8 bases at J, with 16 bases between. The germline CDR1 and CDR2 sequences are ENHRY and SYGVKD. This CDR3 has 15 residues. The CDR3 bases are TGTGCCATCAGTGATTCCCGGGGCGCGGACGAAAAACTGTTTTTT. This gives the protein CAISDSRGADEKLFF.

This clone was detected a few times. Other DNA sequences in this specimen translate into the identical CDR3. V and J are TRBV4-1 and TRBJ1-1; 8 bases are a match to TRBD1. The length of the CDR3 is 13 residues. The germline CDR1 and CDR2 sequences are MGHRA and YSYEKL. J was trimmed by 5 bases and V by 6 bases; bases with no gene match: 5. CDR3 coding DNA: TGCGCCAGCAGTCGAACAGGGGGTACTGAAGCTTTCTTT. This translates into CASSRTGGTEAFF.

The chain couples TRBV6-5 to TRBJ1-2; no reliable D call. Germline V gene data show CDR1 as MNHEY and CDR2 as SVGAGI. CDR3 size: 14 residues. The V end lost 6 bases, the J end lost 0 bases, and 11 bases lay between the germline ends. CDR3 coding DNA: TGTGCCAGCAGGAGGCCGGGCGCTAACTATGGCTACACCTTC. Amino acid sequence: CASRRPGANYGYTF.

The chain recombines TRBV7-8 with TRBJ1-2, with D possibly matching TRBD1 (6 bases). Germline lookup yields CDR1 SGHVS and CDR2 FQNEAQ. This CDR3 is 15 amino acids long. Trimming cost V 6 bases and J 6 bases, with 20 bases left between them. CDR3 loop: CASSHPNRVGDGYTF. CDR3 coding DNA: TGTGCCAGCAGTCATCCTAACAGGGTTGGAGATGGCTACACCTTC.

This clone came up a few times. The chain carries TRBV29-1 and TRBJ2-2; D tentatively fits TRBD1 or TRBD2 (5 bases each). Germline assignment: CDR1 SQVTM and CDR2 ANQGSEA. There are 15 residues in the CDR3. Trimming shortened V by 4 bases and J by 1 base, and 13 bases separated the two germline ends. CDR3 amino acids: CSVGRSGGNTGELFF. The CDR3 DNA sequence: TGCAGCGTTGGAAGAAGTGGGGGGAACACCGGGGAGCTGTTTTTT.

The rearrangement uses TRBV5-6 and TRBJ1-2; tentatively, D is TRBD1 (6 bases). This CDR3 comprises 14 residues. V lost 4 bases, J lost 3 bases, and 13 bases lay in between. Germline V gene lookup returns CDR1 SGHDT and CDR2 YYEEEE. CDR3 in amino acids: CASSRLDRDYGYTF. The CDR3 nucleotides read TGTGCCAGCAGCCGCCTGGACAGAGACTATGGCTACACCTTC.

This clone was seen a few times. The chain joins TRBV15 to TRBJ1-1; no clear D gene. CDR3 length equals 15 residues. Looked up from germline, CDR1 is LNHNV and CDR2 is YYDKDF (reference sequence). V lost 0 bases and J lost 4, with 12 bases in between. CDR3 coding DNA: TGTGCCACCAGCAGAGATGTGGGTTGGTCCACTGAAGCTTTCTTT. It specifies CATSRDVGWSTEAFF.

V and J are TRBV4-1 and TRBJ2-7; D remains unclear. CDR1 is MGHRA and CDR2 is YSYEKL in the germline V gene. Trimming removed 0 bases from V and 6 bases from J, with 6 bases in between. The CDR3 contains 12 residues. The CDR3 DNA reads TGCGCCAGCAGCCAAGAAATAGGCGAGCAGTACTTC. Translated: CASSQEIGEQYF.

Concerning this clone: Distinct nucleotide sequences in the sample also encode this CDR3. The chain links TRBV19 to TRBJ1-2; no clear D. CDR3 length equals 11 residues. V was pared by 5 bases and J by 5 bases, with 6 bases between. Germline CDR1 reads LNHDA; CDR2 reads SQIVND (reference sequence). CDR3 DNA: TGTGCCAGTAGTGAAGGGTATGGCTACACCTTC. Residues: CASSEGYGYTF.

The rearrangement joins TRBV7-9 to TRBJ2-1, with 11 bases identical to TRBD2. The CDR3 consists of 19 residues. Germline values: CDR1 SEHNR, CDR2 FQNEAQ (reference sequence). V trimming: 3 bases; J trimming: 0 bases; junction bases outside the gene matches: 10. This CDR3 is CASSFGTSGGRSSYNEQFF. The CDR3 DNA reads as TGTGCCAGCAGCTTCGGCACTAGCGGGGGCCGGAGCTCCTACAATGAGCAGTTCTTC.

V is TRBV7-2 and J is TRBJ1-1; D is ambiguous. V was clipped by 3 bases and J by 0 bases, with 8 bases between them. CDR3 length: 14 residues. The germline gives CDR1 SGHTA, CDR2 FQGNSA. CDR3 in DNA: TGTGCCAGCAGCTTTGCGAATTTGAACACTGAAGCTTTCTTT. Amino acid sequence: CASSFANLNTEAFF.

This clone was observed a handful of times. This chain joins TRBV4-1 and TRBJ1-6; D is unclear. Trimming cost V 1 base and J 0 bases, with 7 bases left between them. The CDR3 length is 16 residues. In germline, CDR1 is MGHRA, CDR2 YSYEKL. The CDR3 reads CASSQGKGSYNSPLHF. CDR3 DNA: TGCGCCAGCAGCCAAGGTAAAGGCTCCTATAATTCACCCCTCCACTTT.

V usage is TRBV15 and J usage is TRBJ1-2; D unresolved. This CDR3 spans 12 amino acids. V shed 4 bases and J shed 3 bases, with 6 bases lying between them. Per germline, CDR1 LNHNV and CDR2 YYDKDF (reference sequence). CDR3 loop: CATSTNDYGYTF. The CDR3 region has the DNA TGTGCCACCAGCACAAATGACTATGGCTACACCTTC. Complete variable domain (other parts from reference TRBV15 and TRBJ1-2): DAMVIQNPRYQVTQFGKPVTLSCSQTLNHNVMYWYQQKSSQAPKLLFHYYDKDFNNEADTPDNFQSRRPNTSFCFLDIRSPGLGDTAMYLCATSTNDYGYTFGSGTRLTVV.

The chain couples TRBV10-3 to TRBJ2-1; 9 bases are a match to TRBD2. The CDR3 loop spans 13 amino acids. CDR1 is ENHRY, CDR2 SYGVKD, per germline. V dropped 0 bases and J dropped 15; count of bases not matched to a gene: 6. CDR3 nucleotides: TGTGCCATCAGTGAGTCTGAGGCGGGGGGGCCGTTCTTC. Amino acids: CAISESEAGGPFF.

The chain employs TRBV19 and TRBJ1-2; 7 bases fit TRBD1. The J segment lost 6 bases and the V segment lost 5 bases, leaving 9 bases of the junction unmatched. Germline V gene sequence: CDR1 LNHDA, CDR2 SQIVND (reference sequence). The CDR3 runs to 14 residues. The CDR3 region has the DNA TGTGCCAGTAGTGCCGAGACAGGGATTGATGGCTACACCTTC. The encoded protein is CASSAETGIDGYTF.

In DNA, the CDR3 is TGCAGCGTGGCCTTGAGCGGGGGGGGCCACTACAATGAGCAGTTCTTC. Translated: CSVALSGGGHYNEQFF. The chain carries TRBV29-1 and TRBJ2-1, with TRBD2 matching over 10 bases. Losses at the gene ends were 6 bases for V and 3 bases for J; bases not matched to a gene: 11. Germline V lookup: CDR1 SQVTM, CDR2 ANQGSEA. The CDR3 sequence is 16 residues long.

This clone came up a few times. The rearrangement uses TRBV6-5 and TRBJ2-7, with D perhaps given as TRBD1 or TRBD2 (5 bases each). The CDR3 extends over 15 amino acids. Germline CDR1 reads MNHEY; CDR2 reads SVGAGI. V gave up 0 bases and J gave up 0 bases, with 9 bases separating them. CDR3 coding DNA: TGTGCCAGCAGTTACTCGAGGGACGACTCCTACGAGCAGTACTTC. Translation gives CASSYSRDDSYEQYF.

In this sample, this clone turned up a few times. This chain connects TRBV29-1 to TRBJ1-4; D is possibly TRBD1 (5 bases). In germline, CDR1 is SQVTM, CDR2 ANQGSEA. The germline V and J ends were trimmed by 3 bases and 0 bases, with 17 bases remaining between them. The CDR3 is 17 residues long. The CDR3 bases are TGCAGCGTTGACCCTCTAAGGGGACGCCCAACTAATGAAAAACTGTTTTTT. It encodes CSVDPLRGRPTNEKLFF. The full variable domain, with the rest looked up from reference TRBV29-1 and TRBJ1-4, is SAVISQKPSRDICQRGTSLTIQCQVDSQVTMMFWYRQQPGQSLTLIATANQGSEATYESGFVIDKFPISRPNLTFSTLTVSNMSPEDSSIYLCSVDPLRGRPTNEKLFFGSGTQLSVL.

This clone was observed a handful of times. The gene calls are TRBV5-6 and TRBJ2-1; TRBD2 matches 7 bases. The CDR3 runs to 16 residues. Per the germline V gene, CDR1 is SGHDT and CDR2 is YYEEEE. V gave up 3 bases and J gave up 3 bases; unmatched junction bases: 9. Written as DNA, the CDR3 is TGTGCCAGCAGCTCACCCGGACTAGTGCACTACAATGAGCAGTTCTTC. This translates into CASSSPGLVHYNEQFF.

The chain links TRBV6-1 to TRBJ2-7; a weak D match, TRBD2 (5 bases). With 7 bases removed from V and 3 bases from J, the gap between germline ends came to 16 bases. The length of the CDR3 is 14 residues. CDR1 MNHNS and CDR2 SASEGT come from the germline V gene. CDR3 sequence: CASKEAGRFYEQYF. DNA of the CDR3: TGTGCCAGCAAGGAGGCGGGTCGATTCTACGAGCAGTACTTC.

This clone came up a few times. The chain employs TRBV13 and TRBJ2-2, with 9 bases identical to TRBD1. Germline V lookup: CDR1 PRHDT, CDR2 FYEKMQ (reference sequence). This CDR3 comprises 16 residues. V gave up 0 bases and J gave up 4 bases; unmatched junction bases: 3. DNA for the CDR3: TGTGCCAGCAGCTTAGGCGAGACAGGGGGCACCGGGGAGCTGTTTTTT. Amino acid sequence: CASSLGETGGTGELFF.

The chain has TRBV28 and TRBJ2-7; TRBD2 matches at 11 bases. Losses at the gene ends were 1 base for V and 5 bases for J; bases not matched to a gene: 4. CDR1 MDHEN and CDR2 SYDVKM come from the germline V gene. The CDR3 extends over 15 amino acids. CDR3 nucleotides: TGTGCCAGCAGTTTATCTAGCGGGGGGTCCCACGAGCAGTACTTC. Amino acid sequence: CASSLSSGGSHEQYF.